These 11 T cell receptor beta chains came from one sample sequenced in a study of T cells in Graves' hyperthyroidism and ophthalmopathy. The source material, RNA transcripts, was used to amplify TCR beta CDR3 regions. The HTBI set primed first-round TCR CDR3 RT-PCR. TCRdb recomputed calls from the multiplex PCR reads with MiXCR, one row per CDR3 protein. The data hold approximately 360,000 distinct CDR3 sequences, with 25% observed a single time. The specimen sequenced was blood. Receptors were obtained from a man in his forties or fifties with Graves' hyperthyroidism.

The CDR3 nucleotides are TGTGCCAGCAGTGCCGCCAGGGGGCTAGGCAATCAGCCCCAGCATTTT. Its protein is CASSAARGLGNQPQHF. The V and J genes are TRBV6-2 or TRBV6-3 and TRBJ1-5; 8 nucleotides align to TRBD1. The ends lost 5 bases at V and 2 bases at J; junction bases unmatched: 8. The CDR3 is made up of 16 amino acids. The germline gives CDR1 MNHEY, CDR2 SVGEGT.

This clonotype was picked up a small number of times. The chain links TRBV29-1 to TRBJ2-7; 7 bases agree with TRBD1. The trim removed 7 bases at V and 0 bases at J, leaving 6 bases unmatched. CDR3 length: 13 residues. Per germline, CDR1 SQVTM and CDR2 ANQGSEA. CDR3 DNA sequence: TGCAGCGCAGGGGGTCCTAGCTCCTACGAGCAGTACTTC. Translating gives CSAGGPSSYEQYF.

J is TRBJ2-6 and V is TRBV10-3; no firm D call. CDR3 size: 14 residues. V dropped 2 bases and J dropped 0 bases, with 2 bases sitting between them. Germline CDR1 reads ENHRY; CDR2 reads SYGVKD. The CDR3: CAISEDSGANVLTF. The CDR3 DNA follows: TGTGCCATCAGTGAGGACTCTGGGGCCAACGTCCTGACTTTC.

This clonotype came up a few times. The rearrangement links TRBV15 to TRBJ2-1; no definite D call. The germline CDR1 and CDR2 sequences are LNHNV and YYDKDF (reference sequence). The CDR3 has 13 residues. V lost 2 bases to trimming and J lost 11 bases, with 13 bases between them. CDR3 amino acids: CATSRQYAPKQFF. DNA of the CDR3: TGTGCCACCAGCAGACAATATGCCCCAAAGCAGTTCTTC.

V is TRBV18 and J is TRBJ2-1; no clear D gene. The CDR3 loop spans 13 amino acids. Trimming pared 4 bases from V and 4 bases from J, leaving 8 bases between. Germline CDR1 is KGHSH and CDR2 is LQKENI. CDR3 sequence (DNA): TGTGCCAGCTCACGTCAGAAATACAATGAGCAGTTCTTC. Its protein is CASSRQKYNEQFF.

This chain connects TRBV7-9 to TRBJ2-7; TRBD2 matches 8 bases. This CDR3 region has 16 residues. V lost 5 bases, J lost 2 bases, and 11 bases stayed unmatched. Germline assignment: CDR1 SEHNR and CDR2 FQNEAQ (reference sequence). As DNA, the CDR3 is TGTGCCAGCAGCCCCCTCCGAGCGGGAGTGACCTACGAGCAGTACTTC. This encodes CASSPLRAGVTYEQYF.

J is TRBJ2-3 and V is TRBV4-1; TRBD2 matches 15 bases. The J segment lost 0 bases and the V segment lost 5 bases, leaving 3 bases of the junction unmatched. The CDR3 loop spans 17 amino acids. Germline CDR1 and CDR2: MGHRA and YSYEKL. This CDR3 reads CASSGLAGGPSTDTQYF. In DNA form, the CDR3 reads TGCGCCAGCAGCGGACTAGCGGGAGGGCCTAGCACAGATACGCAGTATTTT.

This chain joins TRBV2 and TRBJ1-5; unclear D gene. Germline V CDR1 and CDR2: SNHLY, FYNNEI. V was cut by 3 bases and J by 7 bases, with 10 bases left in between. This CDR3 is built from 13 residues. The CDR3: CASSEGGKQPQHF. The CDR3 region has the DNA TGTGCCAGCAGTGAGGGCGGGAAACAGCCCCAGCATTTT. The full variable domain, with the rest looked up from reference TRBV2 and TRBJ1-5, is EPEVTQTPSHQVTQMGQEVILRCVPISNHLYFYWYRQILGQKVEFLVSFYNNEISEKSEIFDDQFSVERPDGSNFTLKIRSTKLEDSAMYFCASSEGGKQPQHFGDGTRLSIL.

The sample holds many counts of this clonotype. The chain employs TRBV2 and TRBJ2-3; D is unclear. Trimming removed 8 bases at V and 1 base at J, with 13 bases between. Germline assignment: CDR1 SNHLY and CDR2 FYNNEI. The CDR3 is 14 amino acids. The CDR3 sequence: CASGLFKGTDTQYF. The DNA for the CDR3 is TGTGCCAGCGGCCTTTTTAAGGGCACAGATACGCAGTATTTT.

The CDR3 loop reads CASRPLRDRGQPQHF. CDR3 nucleotide sequence: TGTGCCAGCAGACCCCTCCGGGACAGAGGGCAGCCCCAGCATTTT. This chain connects TRBV6-2 or TRBV6-3 to TRBJ1-5; TRBD1 agrees at 7 bases. Germline V gene sequence: CDR1 MNHEY, CDR2 SVGEGT. This CDR3 spans 15 amino acids. V shed 6 bases and J 7 bases; nucleotides not matched to a gene: 12.

The V gene is TRBV9, the J gene TRBJ1-4; D is ambiguous. The CDR3 is 15 residues long. Germline-derived CDR1 and CDR2 are SGDLS and YYNGEE. Deletions cut 4 bases from V and 1 base from J, with 11 bases between. The CDR3 nucleotides are TGTGCCAGCAGCCCAAGAGAGGGAACTAATGAAAAACTGTTTTTT. Protein product: CASSPREGTNEKLFF.